This TCR beta chain was identified in a study of blood T cells in healthy people across ages. Study context: With template switching, about one barcoded beta molecule was captured per two T cells.

This CDR3 spans 19 amino acids. PCR was performed a second time for 7 to 11 cycles using a sample-barcoded 5' primer and a J-beta primer mix. MiXCR was run by TCRdb on the 5' RACE reads, yielding one entry per CDR3 protein. The sample holds 1.5 million to 1.9 million distinct CDR3 sequences; roughly 43% are singletons and the top ten take about 4%. In this sample, this clonotype turned up a few times. This receptor was identified in a woman aged 18 to 35 in good health. The chain uses TRBV21-1 and TRBJ1-5. TRBV21-1 is labeled a pseudogene. The sample taken for sequencing was blood. CDR3 in DNA: TGTGCCAGCAGAGGAAGGGAGCAAAGGGAAAGAGATAGCAATCAGCCCCAGCATTTT. Its translation is CASRGREQRERDSNQPQHF.